Each of the 7 T cell receptor beta chains below was sequenced from the same sample in a study of beta chain features in type 1 diabetes. Isolated RNA was reverse transcribed in full, so expressed TCRB transcripts were sequenced. This table comes from immunoSEQ multiplex PCR, and its TCRdb copy is limited to in-frame clones, with some not included. Here the sample spans about 240,000 clones, about 30% being singletons. Sequencing used central memory CD4+ T cells from blood. All receptors derive from a young man in good health.

J is TRBJ2-7 and V is TRBV7-2, with TRBD2 matching 12 bases. This CDR3 spans 16 amino acids. V was clipped by 5 bases and J by 5 bases; unmatched bases: 10. The germline V gene has CDR1 SGHTA and CDR2 FQGNSA. CDR3 sequence: CASSPETSGSPNEQYF. CDR3 nucleotide sequence: TGTGCCAGCAGCCCAGAGACTAGCGGGAGTCCCAACGAGCAGTACTTC.

This clone has more than one count but fewer than ten. The chain has TRBV29-1 and TRBJ2-6; D gene uncertain. CDR1 is SQVTM and CDR2 is ANQGSEA in the germline V gene. V was pared by 5 bases and J by 1 base, with 6 bases between. The CDR3 totals 13 residues. The CDR3 spells CSVIASGANVLTF. The CDR3 coding sequence is TGCAGCGTTATAGCTTCTGGGGCCAACGTCCTGACTTTC.

This clone was observed a handful of times. J is TRBJ2-1 and V is TRBV28; no definite D call. Trimming left V 5 bases short and J 6 bases short, with 8 bases between. CDR1 MDHEN and CDR2 SYDVKM come from the germline V gene. The CDR3 is made up of 12 amino acids. CDR3 bases: TGTGCCAGCAGTCCCCTAACCAATGAGCAGTTCTTC. Its translation is CASSPLTNEQFF.

This clone showed up just a few times. V gene TRBV5-4 combines with J gene TRBJ2-5; 7 positions agree with TRBD2. The CDR3 consists of 13 residues. Germline-derived CDR1 and CDR2 are SGHNT and YYREEE (reference sequence). The J segment lost 6 bases and the V segment lost 2 bases, leaving 4 bases of the junction unmatched. CDR3 in amino acids: CASSFTSAKTQYF. CDR3 DNA: TGTGCCAGCAGCTTCACTAGCGCCAAGACCCAGTACTTC.

The gene calls are TRBV27 and TRBJ2-7; D is unclear. This CDR3 is 9 amino acids long. V was trimmed by 8 bases and J by 4 bases, leaving 3 bases between them. From germline, CDR1 is MNHEY and CDR2 SMNVEV (reference sequence). CDR3 region: CASWYEQYF. The CDR3 DNA follows: TGTGCCAGCTGGTACGAGCAGTACTTC.

The chain uses TRBV30 and TRBJ2-3; 15 bases map to TRBD2. This CDR3 has 16 amino acids. The germline gives CDR1 GTSNPN, CDR2 SVGIG (reference sequence). V lost 1 base and J lost 3; bases outside the gene matches: 2. The CDR3 DNA reads as TGTGCCTGGAGTGGGGGACTAGCGGGGGGAACAGATACGCAGTATTTT. It codes for CAWSGGLAGGTDTQYF.

This chain connects TRBV6-1 to TRBJ2-5; TRBD1 aligns across 8 bases. Germline CDR1 MNHNS, CDR2 SASEGT. Trimming cost V 6 bases and J 5 bases; bases outside gene matches: 8. CDR3 length equals 14 residues. The CDR3 DNA sequence: TGTGCCAGCAGCTCCAGACAGGGGAGGGAGACCCAGTACTTC. As protein: CASSSRQGRETQYF.